This T cell receptor (beta chain) was retrieved from a study of blood T cell repertoires in COVID-19. Overall study: PBMCs, B-cell-depleted T cells, or T cells were the source of the cDNA or gDNA that made up the material.

V trimming: 0 bases; J trimming: 7 bases; junction bases outside the gene matches: 7. There are 15 residues in the CDR3. Germline V gene data show CDR1 as GTSNPN and CDR2 as SVGIG (reference sequence). This clone was observed at least ten times. Authors' data handling: Estimates of nucleated cell counts were drawn from the amplification of reference gene primers. Sequenced by immunoSEQ multiplex PCR; TCRdb stores in-frame clones only, minus some. The V and J calls and clone size were taken over from that table, and D and trimming were inferred from the DNA. The repertoire holds about 100,000 clones, with about 85% as singletons.

This receptor was taken from a man in his 60s with acute or convalescent COVID-19. Sequencing input: peripheral blood. This rearrangement joins TRBV30 to TRBJ1-5, with 9 bases matching TRBD1. CDR3 amino acids: CAWSVTGQGRQPQHF. The CDR3 DNA is TGTGCCTGGAGTGTGACGGGACAGGGTAGACAGCCCCAGCATTTT.